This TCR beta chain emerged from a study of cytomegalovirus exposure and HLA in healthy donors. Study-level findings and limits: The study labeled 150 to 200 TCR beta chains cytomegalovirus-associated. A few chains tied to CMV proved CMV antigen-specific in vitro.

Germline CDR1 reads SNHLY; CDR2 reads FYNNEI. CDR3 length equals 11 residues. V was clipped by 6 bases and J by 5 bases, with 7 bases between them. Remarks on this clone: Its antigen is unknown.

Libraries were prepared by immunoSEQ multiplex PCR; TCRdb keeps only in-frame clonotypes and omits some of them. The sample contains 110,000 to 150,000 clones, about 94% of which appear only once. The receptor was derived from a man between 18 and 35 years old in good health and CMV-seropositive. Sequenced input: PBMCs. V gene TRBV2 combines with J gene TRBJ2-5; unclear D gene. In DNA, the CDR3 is TGTGCCAGCAGCTGGGCTGAGACCCAGTACTTC. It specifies CASSWAETQYF.